This TCR beta chain was retrieved from a study of blood T cell repertoires in COVID-19. Study overall: The study drew acute and convalescent COVID-19 samples from the United States, Italy and Spain. In each case, the material was cDNA or gDNA derived from T cells, B-cell-depleted T cells, or PBMCs.

The authors' processing: The assay estimated nucleated cells by amplifying reference gene primers. Sequencing used immunoSEQ multiplex PCR; TCRdb keeps in-frame clones, though not all of them. V and J calls and clone size come straight from that table; D and trimming were deduced from the DNA. The table lists roughly 80,000 clones, roughly four fifths of them singletons. Trimming took off 5 bases at V and 3 bases at J, with 13 bases between the two ends. Germline lookup yields CDR1 MNHEY and CDR2 SMNVEV (reference sequence). The CDR3 sequence is 14 residues long. The clonotype was recovered from a human donor in a cohort sampled during active COVID-19. Sequencing was done on a sample of peripheral blood. This chain connects TRBV27 to TRBJ2-5; D possibly corresponds to TRBD2 (5 bases). CDR3 nucleotides: TGTGCCAGCAGTCAAGGGAGACTTAAAGAGACCCAGTACTTC. This codes for CASSQGRLKETQYF.